This T cell receptor (beta chain) is drawn from a study of OX40 agonist ivuxolimab in advanced cancers. Background on the study: In this cohort, patients received ivuxolimab, an agonistic anti-OX40 (CD134) antibody. Participants averaged 60 years of age (range 23 to 79) and were around 80% male.

CDR1 and CDR2 from the germline V gene are MNHEY and SMNVEV (reference sequence). This CDR3 contains 16 residues. V was shortened by 3 bases and J by 0 bases, with 12 bases between the two germline ends. Blood draws occurred at baseline, cycle 4 day 1, and cycle 7 day 1. Method: immunoSEQ multiplex PCR; TCRdb's copy keeps in-frame clones and lacks some. The sample yields about 64,000 clones, under 95% seen once. The chain carries TRBV27 and TRBJ1-3; D ambiguous. The material sequenced was CD4+ or CD8+ T cells sorted from blood, taken in a trial of the OX40 agonist ivuxolimab. The receptor was derived from an adult with an advanced solid tumor such as melanoma, head and neck, liver or kidney cancer. The CDR3 DNA sequence: TGTGCCAGCAGTTTCGGTCTACCGAACTCTGGAAACACCATATATTTT. This gives the protein CASSFGLPNSGNTIYF.